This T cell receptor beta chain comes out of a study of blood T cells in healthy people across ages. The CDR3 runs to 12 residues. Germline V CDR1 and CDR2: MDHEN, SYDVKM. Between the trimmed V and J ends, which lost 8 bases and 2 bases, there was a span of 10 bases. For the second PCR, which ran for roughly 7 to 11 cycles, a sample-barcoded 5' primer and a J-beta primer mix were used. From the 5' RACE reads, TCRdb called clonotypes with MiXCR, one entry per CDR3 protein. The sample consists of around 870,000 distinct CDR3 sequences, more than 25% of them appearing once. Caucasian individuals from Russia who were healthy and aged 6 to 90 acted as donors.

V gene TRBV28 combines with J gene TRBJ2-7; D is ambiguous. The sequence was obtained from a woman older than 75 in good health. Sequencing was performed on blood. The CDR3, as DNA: TGTGCCAGCGCCAGCAGGCCCTACGAGCAGTACTTC. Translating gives CASASRPYEQYF. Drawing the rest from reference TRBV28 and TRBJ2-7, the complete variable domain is DVKVTQSSRYLVKRTGEKVFLECVQDMDHENMFWYRQDPGLGLRLIYFSYDVKMKEKGDIPEGYSVSREKKERFSLILESASTNQTSMYLCASASRPYEQYFGPGTRLTVT.